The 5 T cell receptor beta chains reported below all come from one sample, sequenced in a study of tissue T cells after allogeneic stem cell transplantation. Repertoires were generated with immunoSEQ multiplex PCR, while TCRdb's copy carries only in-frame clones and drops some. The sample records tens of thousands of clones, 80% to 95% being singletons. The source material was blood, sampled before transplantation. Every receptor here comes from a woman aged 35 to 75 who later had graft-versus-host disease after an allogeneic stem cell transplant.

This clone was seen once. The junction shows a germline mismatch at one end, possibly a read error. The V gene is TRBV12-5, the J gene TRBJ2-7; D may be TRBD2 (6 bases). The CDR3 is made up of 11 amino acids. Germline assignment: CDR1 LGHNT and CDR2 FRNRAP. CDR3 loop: CASGLETRLDF. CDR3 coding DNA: TGTGCTAGTGGTTTGGAGACTAGATTGGACTTC.

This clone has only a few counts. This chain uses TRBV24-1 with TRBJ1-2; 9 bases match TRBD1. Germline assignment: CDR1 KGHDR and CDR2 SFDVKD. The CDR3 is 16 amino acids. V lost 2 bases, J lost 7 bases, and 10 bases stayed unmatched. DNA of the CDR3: TGTGCCACCAGTGATTCGCTCGGGACAGGGAGAATTGGCTACACCTTC. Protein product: CATSDSLGTGRIGYTF.

The CDR3 is CASSLDPGQNYGYTF. As DNA, the CDR3 is TGTGCCAGCAGTCTCGACCCGGGACAGAACTATGGCTACACCTTC. The chain carries TRBV7-3 and TRBJ1-2, with 7 bases that match TRBD1. This CDR3 comprises 15 residues. The junction had 9 bases not matched to a gene; V was cut back by 6 bases and J by 2 bases. Germline V gives CDR1 SGHTA, CDR2 FQGTGA.

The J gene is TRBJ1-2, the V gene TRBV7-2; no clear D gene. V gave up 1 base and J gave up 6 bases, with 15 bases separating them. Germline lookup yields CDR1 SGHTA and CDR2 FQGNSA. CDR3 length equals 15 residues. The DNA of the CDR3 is TGTGCCAGCAGCTTAGTGCCCCCCCGGGCCGATGGCTACACCTTC. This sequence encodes CASSLVPPRADGYTF.

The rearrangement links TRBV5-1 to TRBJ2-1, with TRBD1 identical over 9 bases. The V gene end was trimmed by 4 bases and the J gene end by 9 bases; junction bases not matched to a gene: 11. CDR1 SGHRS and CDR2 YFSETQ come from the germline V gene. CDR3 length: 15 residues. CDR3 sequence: CASSVEQGALSEQFF. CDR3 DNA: TGCGCCAGCAGCGTGGAACAGGGGGCGCTCAGTGAGCAGTTCTTC.